Given below is one TCR beta chain in context. Only Caucasian adults living in Nashville, Tennessee made up the donor group. From CD4+ cells came CD45RA+ naive and CD45RA-negative memory subsets. Trimming removed 4 bases from V and 4 bases from J; junction bases left unmatched: 8. The CDR3 runs to 15 residues. Germline lookup yields CDR1 SGHRS and CDR2 YFSETQ. This record belongs to a study of shared clonotypes between healthy human individuals. Sequencing was performed with immunoSEQ multiplex PCR; in TCRdb, only in-frame clones are kept and a portion is missing. The data contain about 1 million clones, around 74% of them singletons.

The V call is TRBV5-1, the J call TRBJ2-1, with TRBD2 matching over 7 bases. The sequenced sample consisted of memory CD4+ T cells sorted from blood. Regarding subset: CD45RA-negative fraction. The sequence was obtained from a man between 18 and 35 years old in good health. The CDR3 region is CASSHPSGKYNEQFF. The CDR3 DNA reads as TGCGCCAGCAGCCATCCTAGCGGAAAATACAATGAGCAGTTCTTC.